Below, 24 T cell receptor beta chains from the same sample are listed, as sequenced in a study of blood T cell repertoires in COVID-19. The table came from immunoSEQ multiplex PCR; TCRdb's copy has only in-frame clones and leaves some out. The data show around 130,000 clones, over 75% seen once. The specimen sequenced was peripheral blood. Receptors originate from a man between 60 and 75 years old with active or convalescent COVID-19.

The chain employs TRBV3-1 (or the pseudogene TRBV3-2) and TRBJ2-1; tentative D call: TRBD2 (6 bases). Trimming took 0 bases from V and 0 from J, leaving 9 bases between them. Germline CDR1 is LGHDT and CDR2 is YNNKEL (reference sequence). This CDR3 region has 16 residues. The CDR3 region has the DNA TGTGCCAGCAGCCAAGATGGAGGGAGCTCCTACAATGAGCAGTTCTTC. It specifies CASSQDGGSSYNEQFF.

The J gene is TRBJ2-3, the V gene TRBV4-2, with D unclear. V lost 2 bases to trimming and J lost 5 bases, with 8 bases between them. Germline lookup yields CDR1 LGHNA and CDR2 YNFKEQ. The CDR3 contains 13 residues. CDR3 bases: TGTGCCAGCAGCCAACTGACGGGAGATACGCAGTATTTT. Encoded protein: CASSQLTGDTQYF.

The V call is TRBV28, the J call TRBJ1-2, with TRBD1 matching 7 bases. Germline V CDR1 and CDR2: MDHEN, SYDVKM. CDR3 length: 13 residues. After removal of 6 bases from V and 4 bases from J, the junction contained 5 bases not matched to a gene. The DNA for the CDR3 is TGTGCCAGCAGACAGGGGACTGGCTATGGCTACACCTTC. Amino acids: CASRQGTGYGYTF.

Written as DNA, the CDR3 is TGTGCCAGCAGCCCGACTAGCGGGAGTTTCGGGGAGCTGTTTTTT. Translating gives CASSPTSGSFGELFF. This rearrangement joins TRBV7-3 to TRBJ2-2; 12 bases fit TRBD2. J lost 7 bases, V lost 5 bases, and 5 bases had no gene match. Germline V CDR1 and CDR2: SGHTA, FQGTGA. The CDR3 spans 15 residues.

The chain recombines TRBV6-5 with TRBJ1-6; a weak D match, TRBD1 (5 bases). Trimming left V 10 bases short and J 8 bases short, with 15 bases between. The CDR3 extends over 13 amino acids. The germline V gene has CDR1 MNHEY and CDR2 SVGAGI. The CDR3 nucleotides read TGTGCCACCCAGAAGGGGATAGATTCACCCCTCCACTTT. This gives the protein CATQKGIDSPLHF.

The chain is built from TRBV5-1 and TRBJ2-1; no firm D call. This CDR3 spans 14 amino acids. The V gene lost 2 bases and the J gene lost 5 bases, with 11 bases spanning the gap. CDR1 and CDR2 from the germline V gene are SGHRS and YFSETQ. CDR3 DNA sequence: TGCGCCAGCAGCTTTTCAGGAACCGACAATGAGCAGTTCTTC. It yields the protein CASSFSGTDNEQFF.

The rearrangement uses TRBV19 and TRBJ2-5, with 7 bases identical to TRBD2. This CDR3 region has 15 residues. J gave up 2 bases and V 6 bases, and 9 bases lay outside the gene matches. Germline CDR1 reads LNHDA; CDR2 reads SQIVND (reference sequence). This chain's CDR3 is CASRPGTTQQETQYF. The CDR3 DNA follows: TGTGCCAGTAGACCAGGGACTACCCAACAAGAGACCCAGTACTTC.

V and J are TRBV18 and TRBJ1-3, with D perhaps matching TRBD1 (5 bases). This CDR3 has 16 residues. CDR1 is KGHSH, CDR2 LQKENI, per germline. V lost 4 bases to trimming and J lost 0 bases, with 13 bases between them. Here the CDR3 reads CASSLDSTDSGNTIYF. CDR3 sequence (DNA): TGTGCCAGCTCACTAGACAGTACAGACTCTGGAAACACCATATATTTT.

This clone was seen ten or more times. This chain connects TRBV6-4 to TRBJ2-3, with 9 bases lining up with TRBD1. The CDR3 covers 15 residues. Germline CDR1 and CDR2: MRHNA and SNTAGT. With V trimmed by 6 bases and J by 2 bases, 6 bases remained unmatched. The CDR3 spells CASRKGTGPTDTQYF. The DNA of the CDR3 is TGTGCCAGCAGGAAAGGGACAGGGCCCACAGATACGCAGTATTTT.

The genes are TRBV19 and TRBJ2-1; 13 bases are a match to TRBD2. With V trimmed by 7 bases and J by 1 base, 1 base remained unmatched. The CDR3 runs 15 residues. Germline V lookup: CDR1 LNHDA, CDR2 SQIVND (reference sequence). DNA for the CDR3: TGTGCCAGTAAGACTAGCGGGGGGTCCTACAATGAGCAGTTCTTC. Amino acids: CASKTSGGSYNEQFF.

V is TRBV6-1 and J is TRBJ2-7; D call uncertain. With 3 bases removed from V and 2 bases from J, the gap between germline ends came to 11 bases. Germline V lookup: CDR1 MNHNS, CDR2 SASEGT. The CDR3 extends over 14 amino acids. In nucleotides, the CDR3 is TGTGCCAGCAGTGAGATGGGTCAGGCCTACGAGCAGTACTTC. Translating it yields CASSEMGQAYEQYF.

This rearrangement joins TRBV7-9 to TRBJ1-1; D unresolved. Germline CDR1 SEHNR, CDR2 FQNEAQ (reference sequence). The length of the CDR3 is 14 residues. Trimming shortened V by 5 bases and J by 1 base, and 11 bases separated the two germline ends. In DNA, the CDR3 is TGTGCCAGCAGCCCTCCTTGGAGGAACACTGAAGCTTTCTTT. Protein: CASSPPWRNTEAFF.

The chain links TRBV6-1 to TRBJ2-3, with D hard to call. The CDR3 has 12 amino acids. V was pared by 2 bases and J by 4 bases, with 4 bases between. The germline V gene encodes CDR1 MNHNS and CDR2 SASEGT. CDR3 nucleotide sequence: TGTGCCAGCAGTGAACAATCAGATACGCAGTATTTT. Translating gives CASSEQSDTQYF.

This chain links TRBV7-3 with TRBJ2-5, with 9 positions matching TRBD2. CDR1 is SGHTA and CDR2 is FQGTGA in the germline V gene. The CDR3 has 15 residues. The junction had 7 bases not matched to a gene; V was cut back by 5 bases and J by 3 bases. In nucleotides, the CDR3 is TGTGCCAGCAGCCATAGCGGGAGAAAGGAAGAGACCCAGTACTTC. Its translation is CASSHSGRKEETQYF. Looking up the rest from reference TRBV7-3 and TRBJ2-5 gives the full variable domain: GAGVSQTPSNKVTEKGKYVELRCDPISGHTALYWYRQSLGQGPEFLIYFQGTGAADDSGLPNDRFFAVRPEGSVSTLKIQRTERGDSAVYLCASSHSGRKEETQYFGPGTRLLVL.

This chain's CDR3 is CATSREDGRRYEQYF. The DNA of the CDR3 is TGTGCCACCAGCAGAGAGGACGGGAGAAGGTACGAGCAGTACTTC. The chain uses TRBV15 and TRBJ2-7, with D possibly matching TRBD2 (6 bases). The CDR3 length is 15 residues. The germline V and J ends were trimmed by 0 bases and 4 bases, with 13 bases remaining between them. Germline CDR1 and CDR2: LNHNV and YYDKDF (reference sequence).

V usage is TRBV10-3 and J usage is TRBJ1-2; D might be TRBD1 (5 bases). Trimming left V 6 bases short and J 5 bases short, with 19 bases between. The CDR3 totals 15 residues. Germline V gene lookup returns CDR1 ENHRY and CDR2 SYGVKD. The CDR3 DNA reads TGTGCCATCAGCCTCGTTCAGGGCGGGAGGTATGGCTACACCTTC. It encodes CAISLVQGGRYGYTF.

A single count supports this clone. V gene TRBV24-1 combines with J gene TRBJ2-2; TRBD1 matches 9 bases. There are 16 residues in the CDR3. Losses at the gene ends were 5 bases for V and 6 bases for J; bases not matched to a gene: 9. CDR1 and CDR2 (germline): KGHDR, SFDVKD. DNA for the CDR3: TGTGCCACCAGTGTTTCTTTAGGACAGGGGTCCGGGGAGCTGTTTTTT. Protein sequence: CATSVSLGQGSGELFF.

The J gene is TRBJ2-5, the V gene TRBV21-1; no DNA check was done on the table's D call, TRBD2. TRBV21-1 is labeled a pseudogene. The CDR3 length is 15 residues. CDR3 in DNA: TGTGCCAGCAGCAAAGACCTAGCGGGAGGAGAGACCCAGTACTTC. This gives the protein CASSKDLAGGETQYF.

The chain couples TRBV18 to TRBJ2-6; 7 nucleotides line up with TRBD1. The CDR3 loop spans 16 amino acids. Germline V gene data show CDR1 as KGHSH and CDR2 as LQKENI. V dropped 3 bases and J dropped 2; count of bases not matched to a gene: 4. The CDR3 nucleotides are TGTGCCAGCTCACCCCCTACAGGGGCTGGGGCCAACGTCCTGACTTTC. The encoded protein is CASSPPTGAGANVLTF. Full variable domain (missing parts from reference TRBV18 and TRBJ2-6): NAGVMQNPRHLVRRRGQEARLRCSPMKGHSHVYWYRQLPEEGLKFMVYLQKENIIDESGMPKERFSAEFPKEGPSILRIQQVVRGDSAAYFCASSPPTGAGANVLTFGAGSRLTVL.

CDR3 in amino acids: CASRTSGSSYNEQFF. The CDR3 DNA follows: TGTGCCAGCAGGACTAGCGGGAGCTCCTACAATGAGCAGTTCTTC. The V call is TRBV7-2, the J call TRBJ2-1, with 12 positions matching TRBD2. This CDR3 is 15 amino acids long. Germline values: CDR1 SGHTA, CDR2 FQGNSA. V lost 6 bases and J lost 0; bases outside the gene matches: 0.

The chain uses TRBV27 and TRBJ2-1; 9 bases match TRBD2. The CDR3 is made up of 17 amino acids. Germline lookup yields CDR1 MNHEY and CDR2 SMNVEV (reference sequence). The J segment lost 7 bases and the V segment lost 7 bases, leaving 17 bases of the junction unmatched. CDR3 residues: CASNPYPLRLADNEQFF. In DNA, the CDR3 is TGTGCCAGCAACCCTTACCCCCTCCGACTAGCGGATAATGAGCAGTTCTTC.

This rearrangement joins TRBV7-9 to TRBJ2-5; perhaps TRBD2 as D (6 bases). The CDR3 has 15 amino acids. Germline-derived CDR1 and CDR2 are SEHNR and FQNEAQ (reference sequence). Trimming cost V 5 bases and J 0 bases, with 13 bases left between them. The CDR3 DNA follows: TGTGCCAGCAGCAGCGGGTGGGGGGACCAAGAGACCCAGTACTTC. Translating gives CASSSGWGDQETQYF.

The chain recombines TRBV6-5 with TRBJ1-1; D unclear. Germline CDR1 reads MNHEY; CDR2 reads SVGAGI. The V end lost 6 bases, the J end lost 5 bases, and 19 bases lay between the germline ends. The CDR3 sequence is 15 residues long. CDR3 nucleotide sequence: TGTGCCAGCAGGGGAGTGGGAGGGCGCAGGACTGAAGCTTTCTTT. Amino acid sequence: CASRGVGGRRTEAFF.

This clone occurred a few times. The chain recombines TRBV6-2 or TRBV6-3 with TRBJ1-2, with D possibly matching TRBD1 (6 bases). V lost 5 bases and J lost 5, with 15 bases in between. The CDR3 length is 14 residues. The V gene's germline CDR1 is MNHEY and CDR2 SVGEGT. CDR3 coding DNA: TGTGCCAGCAGTCGGCTCGGGACACATTATGGCTACACCTTC. Translating gives CASSRLGTHYGYTF.